This T cell receptor (beta chain) was obtained from a study of blood T cell repertoires in COVID-19. The table lists this clone with a count of one. CDR3 size: 18 residues. CDR1 SGHAT and CDR2 FQNNGV come from the germline V gene. V shed 5 bases and J 0 bases; nucleotides not matched to a gene: 8. Sequencing used immunoSEQ multiplex PCR; TCRdb keeps in-frame clones, though not all of them. The sample lists some 180,000 clones, 82% occurring once. Material for sequencing was peripheral blood. The genes are TRBV11-2 and TRBJ2-3; 13 nucleotides align to TRBD2. This clonotype was obtained from a woman between 55 and 75 years old with COVID-19, enrolled during active disease. CDR3 protein: CASSTRTSGGLSTDTQYF. The CDR3 DNA is TGTGCCAGCAGCACCCGGACTAGCGGGGGCCTTAGCACAGATACGCAGTATTTT.